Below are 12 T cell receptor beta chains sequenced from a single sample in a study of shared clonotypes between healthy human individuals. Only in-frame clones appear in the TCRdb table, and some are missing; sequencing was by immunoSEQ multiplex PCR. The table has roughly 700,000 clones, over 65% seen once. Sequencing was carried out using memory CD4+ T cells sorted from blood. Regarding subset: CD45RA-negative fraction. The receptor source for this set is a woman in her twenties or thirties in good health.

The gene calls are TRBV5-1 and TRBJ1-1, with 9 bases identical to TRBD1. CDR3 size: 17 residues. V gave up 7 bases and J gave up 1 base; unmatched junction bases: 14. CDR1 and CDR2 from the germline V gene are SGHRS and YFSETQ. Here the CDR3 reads CASHKKPPGQGNTEAFF. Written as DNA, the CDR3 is TGCGCCAGCCACAAGAAACCCCCGGGACAGGGGAACACTGAAGCTTTCTTT.

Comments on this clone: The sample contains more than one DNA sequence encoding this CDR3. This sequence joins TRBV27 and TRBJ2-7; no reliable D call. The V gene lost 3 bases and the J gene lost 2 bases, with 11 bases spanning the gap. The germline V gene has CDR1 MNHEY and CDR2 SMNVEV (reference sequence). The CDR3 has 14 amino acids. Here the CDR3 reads CASSFSRGPYEQYF. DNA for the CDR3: TGTGCCAGCAGTTTTTCTCGCGGTCCCTACGAGCAGTACTTC.

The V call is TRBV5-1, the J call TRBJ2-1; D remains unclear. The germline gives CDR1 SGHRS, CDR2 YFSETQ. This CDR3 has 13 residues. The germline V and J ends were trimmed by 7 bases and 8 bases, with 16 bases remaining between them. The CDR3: CASGGVSFYEQFF. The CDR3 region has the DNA TGCGCCAGCGGTGGGGTCAGTTTTTATGAGCAGTTCTTC. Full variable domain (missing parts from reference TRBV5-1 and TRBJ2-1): KAGVTQTPRYLIKTRGQQVTLSCSPISGHRSVSWYQQTPGQGLQFLFEYFSETQRNKGNFPGRFSGRQFSNSRSEMNVSTLELGDSALYLCASGGVSFYEQFFGPGTRLTVL.

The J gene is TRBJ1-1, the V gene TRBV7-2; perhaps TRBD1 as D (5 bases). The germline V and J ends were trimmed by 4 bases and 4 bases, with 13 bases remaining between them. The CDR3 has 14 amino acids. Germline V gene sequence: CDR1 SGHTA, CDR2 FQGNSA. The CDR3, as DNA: TGTGCCAGCAGCTCATGGGGGGAGCTCACTGAAGCTTTCTTT. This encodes CASSSWGELTEAFF.

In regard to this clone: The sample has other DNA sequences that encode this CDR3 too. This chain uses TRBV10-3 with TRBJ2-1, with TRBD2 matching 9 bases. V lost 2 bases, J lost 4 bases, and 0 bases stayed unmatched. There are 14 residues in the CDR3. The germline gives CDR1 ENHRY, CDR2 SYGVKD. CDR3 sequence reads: CAISETSGYNEQFF. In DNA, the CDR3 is TGTGCCATCAGTGAGACTAGCGGGTACAATGAGCAGTTCTTC.

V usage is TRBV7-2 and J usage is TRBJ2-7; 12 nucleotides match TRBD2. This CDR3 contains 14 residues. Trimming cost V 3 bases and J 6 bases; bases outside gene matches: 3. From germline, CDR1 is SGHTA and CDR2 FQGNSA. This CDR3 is CASSFTSGRSEQYF. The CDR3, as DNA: TGTGCCAGCAGCTTCACTAGCGGGAGGAGCGAGCAGTACTTC.

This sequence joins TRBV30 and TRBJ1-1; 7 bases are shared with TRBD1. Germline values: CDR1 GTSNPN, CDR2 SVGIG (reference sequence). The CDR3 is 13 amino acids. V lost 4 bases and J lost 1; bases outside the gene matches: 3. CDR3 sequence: CAWTGGPNTEAFF. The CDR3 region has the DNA TGTGCCTGGACAGGGGGACCGAACACTGAAGCTTTCTTT.

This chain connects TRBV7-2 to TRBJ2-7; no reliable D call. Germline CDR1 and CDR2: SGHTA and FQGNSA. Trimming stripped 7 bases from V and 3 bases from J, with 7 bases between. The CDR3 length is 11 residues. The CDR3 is CASTQNYEQYF. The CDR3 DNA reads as TGTGCCAGCACCCAGAACTACGAGCAGTACTTC.

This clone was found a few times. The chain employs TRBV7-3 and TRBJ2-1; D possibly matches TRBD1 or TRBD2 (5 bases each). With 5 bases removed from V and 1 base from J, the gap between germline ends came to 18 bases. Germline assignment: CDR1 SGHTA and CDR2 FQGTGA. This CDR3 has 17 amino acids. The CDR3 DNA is TGTGCCAGCAGCCCCCTCTCGACTTGGGGGTCCTACAATGAGCAGTTCTTC. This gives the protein CASSPLSTWGSYNEQFF.

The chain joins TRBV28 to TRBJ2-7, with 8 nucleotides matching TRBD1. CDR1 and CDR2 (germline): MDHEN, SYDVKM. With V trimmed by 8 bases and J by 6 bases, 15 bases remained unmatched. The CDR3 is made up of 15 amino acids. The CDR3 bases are TGTGCCAGCTTCGCGAGGACAGGGCCTCACGGCGAGCAGTACTTC. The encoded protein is CASFARTGPHGEQYF.

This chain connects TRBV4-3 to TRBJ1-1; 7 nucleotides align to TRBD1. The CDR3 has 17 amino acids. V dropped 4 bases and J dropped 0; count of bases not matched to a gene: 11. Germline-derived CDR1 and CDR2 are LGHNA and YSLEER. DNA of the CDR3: TGCGCCAGCAGCCCTCCTTCCTGGACAGGAATGAACACTGAAGCTTTCTTT. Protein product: CASSPPSWTGMNTEAFF.

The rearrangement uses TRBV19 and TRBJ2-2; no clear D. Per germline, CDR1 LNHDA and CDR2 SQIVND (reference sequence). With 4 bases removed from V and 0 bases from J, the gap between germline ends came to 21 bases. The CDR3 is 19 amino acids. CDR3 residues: CASSTPRQLGIANTGELFF. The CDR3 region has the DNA TGTGCCAGTAGTACCCCTCGCCAATTGGGGATAGCGAACACCGGGGAGCTGTTTTTT.